These T cell receptor beta chains were read from a single sample in a study of beta chain features in type 1 diabetes. Clones were sequenced by immunoSEQ multiplex PCR, and TCRdb holds only the in-frame ones, with some missing. This sample has about 280,000 clones, with around 16% found just once. The specimen sequenced was naive CD4+ T cells from blood. Source of these receptors: a man between 18 and 29 years old with type 1 diabetes. Each CDR3 is given with its conserved first and last residue. Each record gives: V gene, clone size, D gene, J gene, CDR3 protein, CDR3 DNA. The D gene is left open where the match is weak. Clone size is given for some rows only: seen once, a few or many times, or a class if the clone is expanded.

v_call: TRBV9
clone_size: few
d_call: TRBD1
j_call: TRBJ2-5
cdr3_aa: CASSQYGTGSYGETQYF
cdr3_nt: TGTGCCAGCAGCCAATATGGGACAGGGAGCTACGGAGAGACCCAGTACTTC

v_call: TRBV18
clone_size: -
d_call: TRBD1
j_call: TRBJ1-5
cdr3_aa: CASSPSRDSFNQPQHF
cdr3_nt: TGTGCCAGCTCACCTTCCCGGGACAGCTTCAATCAGCCCCAGCATTTT

v_call: TRBV6-5
clone_size: -
d_call: -
j_call: TRBJ2-4
cdr3_aa: CASSYSILAGQNIQYF
cdr3_nt: TGTGCCAGCAGTTACTCGATATTGGCGGGGCAAAACATTCAGTACTTC

v_call: TRBV5-4
clone_size: -
d_call: -
j_call: TRBJ1-2
cdr3_aa: CASSQQGYGYTF
cdr3_nt: TGTGCCAGCAGCCAACAGGGCTATGGCTACACCTTC

v_call: TRBV30
clone_size: -
d_call: TRBD1
j_call: TRBJ1-2
cdr3_aa: CAWSGQGARSSGYTF
cdr3_nt: TGTGCCTGGTCCGGACAGGGGGCCCGTTCCTCCGGCTACACCTTC

v_call: TRBV9
clone_size: few
d_call: -
j_call: TRBJ2-1
cdr3_aa: CASSVGQGIDNEQFF
cdr3_nt: TGTGCCAGCAGCGTGGGGCAGGGAATCGATAATGAGCAGTTCTTC

v_call: TRBV27
clone_size: -
d_call: -
j_call: TRBJ1-5
cdr3_aa: CASRTQGNQPQHF
cdr3_nt: TGTGCCAGCAGGACCCAGGGGAATCAGCCCCAGCATTTT

v_call: TRBV28
clone_size: -
d_call: -
j_call: TRBJ2-7
cdr3_aa: CASSTSSYEQYF
cdr3_nt: TGTGCCAGCAGTACAAGCTCCTACGAGCAGTACTTC

v_call: TRBV9
clone_size: -
d_call: TRBD2
j_call: TRBJ2-1
cdr3_aa: CASSPGLAAYNEQFF
cdr3_nt: TGTGCCAGCAGCCCCGGACTAGCGGCTTACAATGAGCAGTTCTTC

v_call: TRBV7-8
clone_size: -
d_call: TRBD1
j_call: TRBJ1-2
cdr3_aa: CASSYQTGGNYGYTF
cdr3_nt: TGTGCCAGCAGTTACCAGACAGGGGGTAACTATGGCTACACCTTC

v_call: TRBV4-2
clone_size: -
d_call: TRBD2
j_call: TRBJ2-1
cdr3_aa: CASSQESGLAGNYNEQFF
cdr3_nt: TGTGCCAGCAGCCAAGAAAGTGGACTAGCGGGGAACTACAATGAGCAGTTCTTC

v_call: TRBV18
clone_size: -
d_call: -
j_call: TRBJ2-6
cdr3_aa: CASSPFDTSSGANVLTF
cdr3_nt: TGTGCCAGCTCACCATTTGACACATCCTCTGGGGCCAACGTCCTGACTTTC

v_call: TRBV9
clone_size: -
d_call: -
j_call: TRBJ2-7
cdr3_aa: CASSPRTASYEQYF
cdr3_nt: TGTGCCAGCAGCCCAAGGACAGCCTCCTACGAGCAGTACTTC

v_call: TRBV19
clone_size: few
d_call: -
j_call: TRBJ1-1
cdr3_aa: CATPIRDTEAFF
cdr3_nt: TGTGCCACCCCGATCAGGGACACTGAAGCTTTCTTT

v_call: TRBV5-6
clone_size: few
d_call: -
j_call: TRBJ1-5
cdr3_aa: CASSLRGQLTSNQPQHF
cdr3_nt: TGTGCCAGCAGTCTCCGCGGACAGTTAACTAGCAATCAGCCCCAGCATTTT

v_call: TRBV29-1
clone_size: -
d_call: TRBD2
j_call: TRBJ2-5
cdr3_aa: CSVTDLAGEETQYF
cdr3_nt: TGCAGCGTTACAGATCTAGCGGGGGAAGAGACCCAGTACTTC

v_call: TRBV30
clone_size: -
d_call: -
j_call: TRBJ1-1
cdr3_aa: CAWSVHGGLGLPEAFF
cdr3_nt: TGTGCCTGGAGTGTACATGGGGGGTTGGGTCTACCTGAAGCTTTCTTT

v_call: TRBV28
clone_size: -
d_call: TRBD2
j_call: TRBJ2-3
cdr3_aa: CASTTPGLGSRGADTQYF
cdr3_nt: TGTGCCAGCACCACCCCGGGACTAGGATCCAGAGGCGCAGATACGCAGTATTTT

v_call: TRBV27
clone_size: -
d_call: -
j_call: TRBJ2-7
cdr3_aa: CASSLTAGGGYEQYF
cdr3_nt: TGTGCCAGCAGTTTAACGGCAGGGGGAGGCTACGAGCAGTACTTC

v_call: TRBV6-6
clone_size: -
d_call: TRBD2
j_call: TRBJ2-7
cdr3_aa: CASSQTSGATYEQYF
cdr3_nt: TGTGCCAGCAGCCAAACTAGCGGGGCGACCTACGAGCAGTACTTC

v_call: TRBV9
clone_size: -
d_call: TRBD2
j_call: TRBJ2-5
cdr3_aa: CASSVDGRVQETQYF
cdr3_nt: TGTGCCAGCAGCGTAGACGGGAGGGTCCAAGAGACCCAGTACTTC

v_call: TRBV19
clone_size: few
d_call: -
j_call: TRBJ1-5
cdr3_aa: CASSMGQGNQPQHF
cdr3_nt: TGTGCCAGTAGTATGGGGCAGGGCAATCAGCCCCAGCATTTT

v_call: TRBV6-5
clone_size: -
d_call: -
j_call: TRBJ2-7
cdr3_aa: CASREGQSYEQYF
cdr3_nt: TGTGCCAGCAGAGAGGGACAATCCTACGAGCAGTACTTC

v_call: TRBV28
clone_size: -
d_call: TRBD2
j_call: TRBJ2-7
cdr3_aa: CASSSGGISYEQYF
cdr3_nt: TGTGCCAGCAGTTCCGGGGGGATTTCCTACGAGCAGTACTTC

v_call: TRBV7-2
clone_size: -
d_call: TRBD1
j_call: TRBJ2-7
cdr3_aa: CASSLPPGQGYEQYF
cdr3_nt: TGTGCCAGCAGCTTGCCCCCGGGACAGGGGTACGAGCAGTACTTC

v_call: TRBV27
clone_size: -
d_call: TRBD2
j_call: TRBJ2-1
cdr3_aa: CASSSERGGWWDEQFF
cdr3_nt: TGTGCCAGCAGTTCCGAGCGGGGGGGTTGGTGGGATGAGCAGTTCTTC

v_call: TRBV7-2
clone_size: few
d_call: TRBD2
j_call: TRBJ2-7
cdr3_aa: CASSLSLAGGSYEQYF
cdr3_nt: TGTGCCAGCAGCTTAAGCCTAGCGGGAGGCTCCTACGAGCAGTACTTC

v_call: TRBV15
clone_size: few
d_call: -
j_call: TRBJ2-1
cdr3_aa: CATSVGHTFDEQFF
cdr3_nt: TGTGCCACCAGTGTAGGACACACTTTTGATGAGCAGTTCTTC

v_call: TRBV5-1
clone_size: few
d_call: TRBD1
j_call: TRBJ2-5
cdr3_aa: CASSSLPPGQGAETQYF
cdr3_nt: TGCGCCAGCAGCTCCCTCCCCCCGGGACAGGGGGCTGAGACCCAGTACTTC

v_call: TRBV7-2
clone_size: few
d_call: -
j_call: TRBJ2-1
cdr3_aa: CASSFTRARGEQFF
cdr3_nt: TGTGCCAGCAGCTTTACCAGGGCTAGGGGTGAGCAGTTCTTC

v_call: TRBV10-3
clone_size: -
d_call: TRBD2
j_call: TRBJ2-2
cdr3_aa: CAISGGSGRAVTGELFF
cdr3_nt: TGTGCCATCAGTGGAGGTAGCGGGAGGGCCGTCACCGGGGAGCTGTTTTTT

v_call: TRBV7-8
clone_size: -
d_call: -
j_call: TRBJ2-7
cdr3_aa: CASTLDTEILYEQYF
cdr3_nt: TGTGCCAGCACCTTGGACACGGAGATACTCTACGAGCAGTACTTC

v_call: TRBV7-2
clone_size: -
d_call: TRBD1
j_call: TRBJ2-3
cdr3_aa: CASSSGQVMDTQYF
cdr3_nt: TGTGCCAGCAGCTCGGGACAGGTTATGGATACGCAGTATTTT

v_call: TRBV5-1
clone_size: -
d_call: TRBD2
j_call: TRBJ2-7
cdr3_aa: CASTQTSGRAYEQYF
cdr3_nt: TGCGCCAGCACGCAAACTAGCGGGAGGGCCTACGAGCAGTACTTC

v_call: TRBV30
clone_size: -
d_call: -
j_call: TRBJ1-2
cdr3_aa: CAWSERRRGVSGYTF
cdr3_nt: TGTGCCTGGAGTGAAAGGAGGCGAGGCGTTAGTGGCTACACCTTC

v_call: TRBV5-4
clone_size: -
d_call: TRBD1
j_call: TRBJ2-3
cdr3_aa: CASSPTGGAGTDTQYF
cdr3_nt: TGTGCCAGCAGCCCGACAGGGGGCGCGGGCACAGATACGCAGTATTTT

v_call: TRBV6-1
clone_size: few
d_call: TRBD1
j_call: TRBJ2-7
cdr3_aa: CASLKDRGSEQYF
cdr3_nt: TGTGCCAGCCTTAAGGACAGGGGAAGCGAGCAGTACTTC

v_call: TRBV10-3
clone_size: -
d_call: -
j_call: TRBJ2-1
cdr3_aa: CAITERQGGGDEQFF
cdr3_nt: TGTGCCATCACCGAACGACAGGGCGGCGGGGATGAGCAGTTCTTC

v_call: TRBV7-9
clone_size: -
d_call: -
j_call: TRBJ1-5
cdr3_aa: CASSLQGGNQPQHF
cdr3_nt: TGTGCCAGCAGCTTACAGGGCGGCAATCAGCCCCAGCATTTT

v_call: TRBV9
clone_size: few
d_call: TRBD2
j_call: TRBJ2-1
cdr3_aa: CASSLSGRPSYNEQFF
cdr3_nt: TGTGCCAGCAGCCTTAGCGGGAGACCCTCCTACAATGAGCAGTTCTTC